This entry lists 14 T cell receptor beta chains sequenced from one sample in a study of T cell responses to AZD1222 COVID-19 vaccine. Produced via immunoSEQ multiplex PCR; TCRdb's table is partial and in-frame only. The sample records around 94,000 clones, roughly 89% being singletons. Sequencing used peripheral blood, obtained on day 0 of AZD1222 vaccination. These receptors came from an adult in good health.

This chain connects TRBV12-3 or TRBV12-4 to TRBJ2-5; TRBD1 or TRBD2 may be the D gene (5 bases each). CDR3 length: 13 residues. V was trimmed by 6 bases and J by 4 bases, leaving 12 bases between them. As DNA, the CDR3 is TGTGCCAGCAGCAAGACTGGGGGAGAGACCCAGTACTTC. This translates into CASSKTGGETQYF.

J is TRBJ1-5 and V is TRBV18; D might be TRBD1 (5 bases). Germline CDR1 KGHSH, CDR2 LQKENI. Trimming pared 1 base from V and 8 bases from J, leaving 18 bases between. There are 16 residues in the CDR3. CDR3 sequence (DNA): TGTGCCAGCTCACCACTGGCAGGGACGGGCTTGAAGCCCCAGCATTTT. Translating it yields CASSPLAGTGLKPQHF.

The chain carries TRBV13 and TRBJ2-4, with 8 bases identical to TRBD2. The CDR3 covers 14 residues. Germline lookup yields CDR1 PRHDT and CDR2 FYEKMQ (reference sequence). Trimming removed 6 bases from V and 8 bases from J; junction bases left unmatched: 9. DNA of the CDR3: TGTGCCAGCAGGGAGCGGGGGTCGTGGGACATTCAGTACTTC. This sequence encodes CASRERGSWDIQYF.

The sample holds one count of this clone. This sequence joins TRBV7-2 and TRBJ2-5, with TRBD2 as a possible D gene (5 bases). Germline CDR1 reads SGHTA; CDR2 reads FQGNSA. The CDR3 contains 15 residues. The V gene lost 5 bases and the J gene lost 7 bases, with 20 bases spanning the gap. CDR3 protein: CASSLPGRAEGTQYF. DNA of the CDR3: TGTGCCAGCAGCCTCCCTGGGCGGGCTGAGGGGACCCAGTACTTC.

The V call is TRBV5-1, the J call TRBJ1-1; no clear D gene. Trimming left V 0 bases short and J 12 bases short, with 18 bases between. CDR1 is SGHRS, CDR2 YFSETQ, per germline. This CDR3 has 14 residues. The CDR3 nucleotides are TGCGCCAGCAGCTTGGGTGCCGCGCAACCTAGATCTTTCTTT. Translated, it gives CASSLGAAQPRSFF.

This chain links TRBV3-1 (or the pseudogene TRBV3-2) with TRBJ2-6, with D perhaps TRBD2 (5 bases). The CDR3 length is 16 residues. The V and J ends lost 4 bases and 2 bases respectively, with 12 bases between them. Germline loops: CDR1 LGHDT, CDR2 YNNKEL (reference sequence). The CDR3 reads CASSPPRGTGANVLTF. The DNA for the CDR3 is TGTGCCAGCAGCCCCCCCCGAGGGACTGGGGCCAACGTCCTGACTTTC.

For the CDR3, the DNA is TGCGCCAGCAGAAGCGGGACCGGCACAGATACGCAGTATTTT. Residues: CASRSGTGTDTQYF. The V gene is TRBV10-1, the J gene TRBJ2-3; 7 positions match TRBD2. Germline CDR1 and CDR2: WNHNN and SYGVQD (reference sequence). Trimming took 6 bases from V and 1 from J; bases not matched to a gene: 4. This CDR3 comprises 14 residues.

Details on this clone: Within the sample, other DNA sequences also encode this same CDR3. In DNA form, the CDR3 reads TGTGCCAGCAGTTACTCTAACTATGGCTACACCTTC. This translates into CASSYSNYGYTF. The V gene is TRBV6-5, the J gene TRBJ1-2; D remains unclear. The CDR3 length is 12 residues. Trimming removed 0 bases at V and 1 base at J, with 0 bases between. Germline lookup yields CDR1 MNHEY and CDR2 SVGAGI.

The CDR3 region is CATSSVQDTGELFF. As DNA, the CDR3 is TGTGCCACCAGCAGCGTACAGGACACCGGGGAGCTGTTTTTT. The J gene is TRBJ2-2, the V gene TRBV15, with D tentatively TRBD1 (5 bases). Germline CDR1 is LNHNV and CDR2 is YYDKDF (reference sequence). Trimming pared 3 bases from V and 3 bases from J, leaving 8 bases between. The CDR3 totals 14 residues.

The V and J genes are TRBV9 and TRBJ1-4, with 7 positions matching TRBD1. The CDR3 has 14 residues. CDR1 is SGDLS, CDR2 YYNGEE, per germline. J lost 7 bases, V lost 4 bases, and 7 bases had no gene match. The CDR3 DNA reads TGTGCCAGCAGCTACTCAGGGGGGGCTGAAAAACTGTTTTTT. Protein product: CASSYSGGAEKLFF.

V usage is TRBV5-1 and J usage is TRBJ1-4, with D perhaps matching TRBD1 (6 bases). V gave up 1 base and J gave up 8 bases, with 15 bases separating them. This CDR3 contains 15 residues. Germline V CDR1 and CDR2: SGHRS, YFSETQ. The CDR3 protein is CASSLYGDIREKLFF. The CDR3, as DNA: TGCGCCAGCAGCTTGTACGGGGACATTCGGGAAAAACTGTTTTTT.

This chain links TRBV15 with TRBJ2-5, with D perhaps assigned TRBD1 or TRBD2 (6 bases each). The CDR3 runs to 16 residues. The V gene lost 1 base and the J gene lost 1 base, with 13 bases spanning the gap. CDR1 and CDR2 from the germline V gene are LNHNV and YYDKDF (reference sequence). CDR3 coding DNA: TGTGCCACCAGCAGAGGGAGGGGACAAGTCCAAGAGACCCAGTACTTC. The encoded protein is CATSRGRGQVQETQYF.

The chain carries TRBV3-1 (or the pseudogene TRBV3-2) and TRBJ2-1; TRBD1 agrees at 8 bases. With 4 bases clipped from V and 8 bases from J, the junction kept 7 bases outside the gene matches. Germline V gene sequence: CDR1 LGHDT, CDR2 YNNKEL (reference sequence). CDR3 length equals 14 residues. This CDR3 is CASSPGQGGYEQFF. CDR3 nucleotide sequence: TGTGCCAGCAGCCCCGGACAGGGTGGGTATGAGCAGTTCTTC.

The V and J genes are TRBV7-8 and TRBJ2-7; TRBD2 matches at 8 bases. V lost 4 bases and J lost 3; bases outside the gene matches: 5. Per germline, CDR1 SGHVS and CDR2 FQNEAQ. The CDR3 sequence is 14 residues long. The CDR3, as DNA: TGTGCCAGCAGCTCCGGGACTAGGGGCTACGAGCAGTACTTC. Protein sequence: CASSSGTRGYEQYF.